This T cell receptor beta chain emerged from a study of tumor and adjacent non-tumor tissue in lung cancer. The CDR3 has 14 amino acids. CDR1 and CDR2 from the germline V gene are SGHAT and FQNNGV. V shed 5 bases and J shed 15 bases, with 23 bases lying between them. The template was RNA from unsorted bulk tissue. The normal lung tissue was taken more than 3 cm from the tumor edge. About this clonotype itself: Antigen unknown.

The library came from three nested PCR rounds adapted from ARM-PCR protocols. TCRdb re-analysed the multiplex PCR reads in MiXCR, keeping a single row per CDR3 protein. The sample records 90,000 to 100,000 distinct CDR3 sequences, 80% being singletons. Regarding the study as a whole: Tumor repertoires had a smaller top 100 clone share than normal lung.

The sequenced material came from distant non-tumor lung tissue. The TCR originated in a man aged 60 to 75 with small cell lung cancer. V usage is TRBV11-2 and J usage is TRBJ2-1; D not certain. Written as DNA, the CDR3 is TGTGCCAGCAGCATAGGGCAAGGCGACAATGAAGCGTTCTTC. The encoded protein is CASSIGQGDNEAFF.